The 19 T cell receptor beta chains below were found in one sample sequenced in a study of OX40 agonist ivuxolimab in advanced cancers. Profiling relied on immunoSEQ multiplex PCR, and the TCRdb table lists in-frame clones only, not all of them. The repertoire includes 65,000 to 85,000 clones, approximately 84% of them detected once, and approximately 2% sits in the top ten. The sample was CD4+ or CD8+ T cells sorted from blood, taken in a trial of the OX40 agonist ivuxolimab. The receptors originated from an adult with an advanced solid tumor such as melanoma, head and neck, liver or kidney cancer.

The rearrangement joins TRBV2 to TRBJ2-1, with unresolved D. There are 13 residues in the CDR3. CDR1 and CDR2 (germline): SNHLY, FYNNEI. V was cut by 3 bases and J by 6 bases, with 9 bases left in between. The CDR3 region is CASSDGVSNEQFF. CDR3 DNA sequence: TGTGCCAGCAGTGATGGGGTAAGCAATGAGCAGTTCTTC.

The chain has TRBV28 and TRBJ2-4, with a weak D call TRBD2 (7 bases). V was clipped by 2 bases and J by 6 bases, with 11 bases between them. The CDR3 length is 14 residues. Germline CDR1 MDHEN, CDR2 SYDVKM. In nucleotides, the CDR3 is TGTGCCAGCAGTTTAGGGGGGGCAGGAAACATTCAGTACTTC. Its protein product is CASSLGGAGNIQYF.

The chain couples TRBV19 to TRBJ2-6, with TRBD2 matching 14 bases. CDR1 and CDR2 (germline): LNHDA, SQIVND (reference sequence). V was pared by 5 bases and J by 4 bases, with 7 bases of the junction left unmatched. This CDR3 spans 18 amino acids. For the CDR3, the DNA is TGTGCCAGTAGTGACCGACTAGCGGGAGGGACAGGGGCCAACGTCCTGACTTTC. Its protein is CASSDRLAGGTGANVLTF.

The gene calls are TRBV2 and TRBJ2-7; D gene ambiguous. The V and J ends lost 9 bases and 2 bases respectively, with 14 bases between them. There are 13 residues in the CDR3. In germline, CDR1 is SNHLY, CDR2 FYNNEI. CDR3 residues: CASFPQRTYEQYF. The CDR3, as DNA: TGTGCCAGTTTTCCTCAGCGAACCTACGAGCAGTACTTC. Full variable domain (rest looked up from reference TRBV2 and TRBJ2-7): EPEVTQTPSHQVTQMGQEVILRCVPISNHLYFYWYRQILGQKVEFLVSFYNNEISEKSEIFDDQFSVERPDGSNFTLKIRSTKLEDSAMYFCASFPQRTYEQYFGPGTRLTVT.

This rearrangement joins TRBV2 to TRBJ2-5; TRBD1 might be the D (5 bases). The CDR3 is 13 amino acids. Germline V gene lookup returns CDR1 SNHLY and CDR2 FYNNEI. V was pared by 10 bases and J by 5 bases, with 17 bases between. CDR3 nucleotide sequence: TGTGCCACCACCAGGGTGATGAGGGAGACCCAGTACTTC. Translated: CATTRVMRETQYF.

CDR3 region: CASRDISYEQYF. DNA of the CDR3: TGTGCCAGCCGGGACATCTCCTACGAGCAGTACTTC. This chain joins TRBV6-1 and TRBJ2-7, with D possibly being TRBD1 (6 bases). V lost 8 bases, J lost 0 bases, and 8 bases lay in between. This CDR3 is 12 amino acids long. The germline V gene has CDR1 MNHNS and CDR2 SASEGT.

The J gene is TRBJ1-3, the V gene TRBV19; D is undetermined. CDR1 is LNHDA and CDR2 is SQIVND in the germline V gene (reference sequence). This CDR3 has 15 residues. Trimming took 6 bases from V and 0 from J, leaving 12 bases between them. CDR3 amino acids: CASSPRPSSGNTIYF. CDR3 DNA: TGTGCCAGTAGCCCTAGGCCGTCCTCTGGAAACACCATATATTTT. Full variable domain (missing parts from reference TRBV19 and TRBJ1-3): DGGITQSPKYLFRKEGQNVTLSCEQNLNHDAMYWYRQDPGQGLRLIYYSQIVNDFQKGDIAEGYSVSREKKESFPLTVTSAQKNPTAFYLCASSPRPSSGNTIYFGEGSWLTVV.

The chain is built from TRBV11-3 and TRBJ2-1; D remains unclear. The germline V gene has CDR1 SGHNT and CDR2 YENEEA. The CDR3 is 13 residues long. The germline V and J ends were trimmed by 4 bases and 8 bases, with 12 bases remaining between them. The CDR3 DNA reads TGTGCCAGCAGCTCCCCAGGAGTCCATGAGCAGTTCTTC. Translation gives CASSSPGVHEQFF.

The chain couples TRBV6-1 to TRBJ1-1; a weak D match, TRBD1 (5 bases). There are 15 residues in the CDR3. V was clipped by 2 bases and J by 2 bases, with 12 bases between them. Germline values: CDR1 MNHNS, CDR2 SASEGT. CDR3 sequence reads: CASSENGGFNTEAFF. The CDR3 DNA sequence: TGTGCCAGCAGTGAAAATGGGGGGTTTAACACTGAAGCTTTCTTT.

This clone was recorded once. V is TRBV5-4 and J is TRBJ2-3, with TRBD1 matching 9 bases. Trimming cost V 4 bases and J 2 bases; bases outside gene matches: 8. Per germline, CDR1 SGHNT and CDR2 YYREEE (reference sequence). The CDR3 has 16 amino acids. The CDR3 protein is CASSPGQGRATDTQYF. The CDR3 coding sequence is TGTGCCAGCAGCCCTGGACAGGGGAGGGCCACAGATACGCAGTATTTT.

The rearrangement joins TRBV7-2 to TRBJ2-3, with D unresolved. V was clipped by 4 bases and J by 6 bases, with 11 bases between them. The CDR3 length is 13 residues. Germline CDR1 is SGHTA and CDR2 is FQGNSA. The CDR3 DNA reads TGTGCCAGCAGCTCTGGTAGATCGGATACGCAGTATTTT. Its protein product is CASSSGRSDTQYF.

This chain links TRBV19 with TRBJ2-3; the match to TRBD2 covers 8 bases. Per the germline V gene, CDR1 is LNHDA and CDR2 is SQIVND (reference sequence). This CDR3 is built from 18 residues. Losses at the gene ends were 7 bases for V and 0 bases for J; bases not matched to a gene: 15. The CDR3 sequence: CASTSRSGSLPSTDTQYF. The CDR3 coding sequence is TGTGCCAGTACTTCGAGGAGCGGGAGCCTCCCTAGCACAGATACGCAGTATTTT.

The chain recombines TRBV23-1 with TRBJ2-6, with D perhaps matching TRBD2 (5 bases). TRBV23-1 falls under the ORF class, with uncertain function. With 3 bases removed from V and 0 bases from J, the gap between germline ends came to 18 bases. The CDR3 runs to 19 residues. Here the CDR3 reads CASSQIEGSRPSGANVLTF. In DNA, the CDR3 is TGCGCCAGCAGTCAGATCGAGGGATCCAGGCCCTCTGGGGCCAACGTCCTGACTTTC.

The chain employs TRBV19 and TRBJ2-1; 10 nucleotides agree with TRBD2. CDR1 and CDR2 (germline): LNHDA, SQIVND (reference sequence). This CDR3 has 16 residues. The ends lost 5 bases at V and 4 bases at J; junction bases unmatched: 8. For the CDR3, the DNA is TGTGCCAGTAGTTCAGCGGGAGGGTCTAGGTACAATGAGCAGTTCTTC. This codes for CASSSAGGSRYNEQFF.

V gene TRBV2 combines with J gene TRBJ2-5; the D gene is possibly TRBD2 (6 bases). CDR3 size: 15 residues. Germline assignment: CDR1 SNHLY and CDR2 FYNNEI. The V end lost 7 bases, the J end lost 2 bases, and 17 bases lay between the germline ends. The chain's CDR3 is CASKQTGREQETQYF. The DNA of the CDR3 is TGTGCCAGCAAGCAGACCGGGAGAGAGCAAGAGACCCAGTACTTC.

The chain is built from TRBV11-2 and TRBJ1-2; D might be TRBD1 (5 bases). CDR3 size: 13 residues. CDR1 is SGHAT and CDR2 is FQNNGV in the germline V gene. V dropped 4 bases and J dropped 4 bases, with 10 bases sitting between them. CDR3 nucleotides: TGTGCCAGCAGCTCCCAGGGAGGCTATGGCTACACCTTC. Amino acids: CASSSQGGYGYTF.

The chain has TRBV5-1 and TRBJ2-2, with a possible D match to TRBD1 (5 bases). With 8 bases removed from V and 1 base from J, the gap between germline ends came to 12 bases. The CDR3 sequence is 14 residues long. Germline loops: CDR1 SGHRS, CDR2 YFSETQ. CDR3 in amino acids: CASLGPGNTGELFF. DNA for the CDR3: TGCGCCAGTCTGGGGCCGGGGAACACCGGGGAGCTGTTTTTT.

J is TRBJ2-1 and V is TRBV5-6; the match to TRBD1 covers 10 bases. V trimming: 5 bases; J trimming: 3 bases; junction bases outside the gene matches: 5. The CDR3 length is 15 residues. Germline lookup yields CDR1 SGHDT and CDR2 YYEEEE. CDR3 nucleotides: TGTGCCAGCAGGCGGGACAGGGGCAGCTACAATGAGCAGTTCTTC. Translated, it gives CASRRDRGSYNEQFF.

This chain links TRBV4-3 with TRBJ2-3, with TRBD2 identical over 8 bases. CDR1 is LGHNA and CDR2 is YSLEER in the germline V gene. The CDR3 contains 17 residues. V lost 3 bases and J lost 1; bases outside the gene matches: 9. Here the CDR3 reads CASSQAGDSGGTDTQYF. CDR3 DNA sequence: TGCGCCAGCAGCCAGGCGGGGGATAGCGGGGGCACAGATACGCAGTATTTT.